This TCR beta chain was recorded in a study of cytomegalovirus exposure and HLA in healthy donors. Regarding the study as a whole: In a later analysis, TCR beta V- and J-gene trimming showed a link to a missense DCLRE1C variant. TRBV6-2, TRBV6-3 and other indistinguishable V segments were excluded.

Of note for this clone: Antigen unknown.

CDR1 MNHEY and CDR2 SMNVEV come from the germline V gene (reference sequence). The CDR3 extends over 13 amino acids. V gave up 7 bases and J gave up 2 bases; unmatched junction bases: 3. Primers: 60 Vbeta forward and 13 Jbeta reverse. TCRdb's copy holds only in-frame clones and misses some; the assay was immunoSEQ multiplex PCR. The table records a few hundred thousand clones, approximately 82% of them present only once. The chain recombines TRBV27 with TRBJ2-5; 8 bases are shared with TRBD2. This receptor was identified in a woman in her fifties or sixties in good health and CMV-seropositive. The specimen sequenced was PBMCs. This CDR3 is CASTPGGQETQYF. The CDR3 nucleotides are TGTGCCAGCACTCCGGGGGGGCAAGAGACCCAGTACTTC.